This passage covers 29 T cell receptor beta chains from one sample sequenced in a study of blood T cell repertoires in COVID-19. Profiled with immunoSEQ multiplex PCR; TCRdb holds only in-frame clones, not every one. This table has some 47,000 clones, roughly nine tenths appearing once. Sequenced: peripheral blood. These receptors were collected from a woman aged 80 or over in a cohort sampled during active or convalescent COVID-19.

For this clone: One end of the junction is discordant with germline, which a read error may explain. This chain connects TRBV7-3 to TRBJ2-1; 8 bases map to TRBD2. This CDR3 comprises 15 residues. CDR1 and CDR2 from the germline V gene are SGHTA and FQGTGA. The CDR3 protein is CASSQTGGSYNEQFF. CDR3 nucleotides: TGCGCCAGCAGCCAAACGGGGGGGAGTTACAATGAGCAGTTCTTC.

This clone was observed a single time. The J gene is TRBJ2-7, the V gene TRBV10-3; 9 positions match TRBD1. The CDR3 length is 12 residues. The J segment lost 2 bases and the V segment lost 10 bases, leaving 3 bases of the junction unmatched. The germline CDR1 and CDR2 sequences are ENHRY and SYGVKD. CDR3 protein: CATGTGTYEQYF. CDR3 sequence (DNA): TGTGCCACCGGGACAGGGACCTACGAGCAGTACTTC.

The rearrangement joins TRBV11-3 to TRBJ2-2, with 12 bases lining up with TRBD2. V lost 5 bases to trimming and J lost 4 bases; unmatched junction nucleotides: 5. This CDR3 is 16 amino acids long. Per germline, CDR1 SGHNT and CDR2 YENEEA. The CDR3 loop is CASSPTSGSRTGELFF. CDR3 bases: TGTGCCAGCAGCCCGACTAGCGGGAGTCGCACCGGGGAGCTGTTTTTT.

This clone has more than one count but fewer than ten. CDR3: CASSDRNPNTIYF. CDR3 sequence (DNA): TGCGCCAGCAGTGACAGGAATCCGAACACCATATATTTT. The gene calls are TRBV10-2 and TRBJ1-3; D is undetermined. V was shortened by 3 bases and J by 7 bases, with 10 bases between the two germline ends. CDR1 is WSHSY, CDR2 SAAADI, per germline. This CDR3 has 13 amino acids.

This clone was found a few times. The chain links TRBV6-4 to TRBJ2-3; 9 bases fit TRBD2. Per germline, CDR1 MRHNA and CDR2 SNTAGT. The CDR3 sequence is 14 residues long. Trimming at V came to 3 bases and at J to 6 bases, leaving 4 bases not matched to a gene. In DNA form, the CDR3 reads TGTGCCAGCAGTGAAGGCCTAGCGGGGGATACGCAGTATTTT. Its translation: CASSEGLAGDTQYF.

The CDR3 coding sequence is TGTGCCGACCAGGCCAATATGAACACTGAAGCTTTCTTT. It encodes CADQANMNTEAFF. The chain recombines TRBV2 with TRBJ1-1; D remains unclear. CDR1 and CDR2 (germline): SNHLY, FYNNEI. Trimming removed 11 bases at V and 0 bases at J, with 13 bases between. The CDR3 consists of 13 residues.

J is TRBJ1-5 and V is TRBV4-2; perhaps TRBD1 as D (5 bases). Germline V CDR1 and CDR2: LGHNA, YNFKEQ. The germline V and J ends were trimmed by 0 bases and 0 bases, with 12 bases remaining between them. The CDR3 extends over 17 amino acids. The CDR3 DNA is TGTGCCAGCAGCCAAGAGGTCGGGGGTGTTAGCAATCAGCCCCAGCATTTT. Translating it yields CASSQEVGGVSNQPQHF.

The chain employs TRBV7-3 and TRBJ2-5; the D is unclear. V lost 4 bases to trimming and J lost 2 bases, with 8 bases between them. Germline values: CDR1 SGHTA, CDR2 FQGTGA. CDR3 length equals 13 residues. The CDR3 here is CASSSTLQETQYF. The CDR3 DNA reads as TGTGCCAGCAGCTCCACCCTACAAGAGACCCAGTACTTC.

This chain connects TRBV12-3 or TRBV12-4 to TRBJ2-3; the D gene is possibly TRBD2 (5 bases). Trimming pared 2 bases from V and 11 bases from J, leaving 11 bases between. This CDR3 comprises 12 residues. The CDR3 DNA reads TGTGCCAGCAGTTTATACCGCCGGGGGCAGTATTTT. This sequence encodes CASSLYRRGQYF.

This chain links TRBV30 with TRBJ1-4; the D gene is possibly TRBD1 (6 bases). CDR3 length: 13 residues. CDR1 and CDR2 from the germline V gene are GTSNPN and SVGIG (reference sequence). V lost 8 bases to trimming and J lost 7 bases, with 17 bases between them. The CDR3 loop is CAGIHTDSEKLFF. DNA of the CDR3: TGTGCCGGCATTCACACGGACAGTGAAAAACTGTTTTTT.

This clone came up once. V usage is TRBV5-4 and J usage is TRBJ2-3; TRBD2 might be the D (6 bases). The CDR3 consists of 15 residues. CDR1 and CDR2 from the germline V gene are SGHNT and YYREEE (reference sequence). Trimming stripped 3 bases from V and 6 bases from J, with 17 bases between. This CDR3 reads CASSWAGGKGDTQYF. Written as DNA, the CDR3 is TGTGCCAGCAGCTGGGCTGGGGGGAAGGGGGATACGCAGTATTTT.

V gene TRBV28 combines with J gene TRBJ1-3, with a weak D call TRBD1 (6 bases). V was clipped by 7 bases and J by 0 bases, with 16 bases between them. The CDR3 has 16 residues. CDR1 MDHEN and CDR2 SYDVKM come from the germline V gene. CDR3 sequence (DNA): TGTGCCAGCACCCCAAGCGGACAGTACTCTGGAAACACCATATATTTT. It specifies CASTPSGQYSGNTIYF.

The chain uses TRBV9 and TRBJ2-5, with D tentatively TRBD2 (5 bases). With 3 bases removed from V and 2 bases from J, the gap between germline ends came to 11 bases. The CDR3 runs 14 residues. Germline V CDR1 and CDR2: SGDLS, YYNGEE. The CDR3 sequence is CASSARGNQETQYF. CDR3 nucleotide sequence: TGTGCCAGCAGCGCCCGAGGGAATCAAGAGACCCAGTACTTC.

This clone is labeled medium-sized. The chain employs TRBV13 and TRBJ2-2; 10 nucleotides line up with TRBD2. The CDR3 is 16 residues long. V was pared by 0 bases and J by 6 bases, with 4 bases of the junction left unmatched. The germline V gene has CDR1 PRHDT and CDR2 FYEKMQ (reference sequence). The CDR3 region is CASSLGLAGVAGELFF. The CDR3 coding sequence is TGTGCCAGCAGCTTAGGGCTAGCGGGAGTTGCCGGGGAGCTGTTTTTT.

The chain has TRBV6-5 and TRBJ2-1, with TRBD2 identical over 14 bases. Germline V gives CDR1 MNHEY, CDR2 SVGAGI. The CDR3 consists of 16 residues. V was clipped by 1 base and J by 5 bases; unmatched bases: 1. DNA of the CDR3: TGTGCCAGCAGTTACTGGGGACTAGCGGGAGACAATGAGCAGTTCTTC. As protein: CASSYWGLAGDNEQFF.

The genes are TRBV2 and TRBJ1-6, with 9 positions matching TRBD1. V was pared by 11 bases and J by 6 bases, with 5 bases of the junction left unmatched. CDR3 length: 13 residues. The germline V gene has CDR1 SNHLY and CDR2 FYNNEI. In DNA form, the CDR3 reads TGTGCCGGGGGGGGACAGGGTAATTCACCCCTCCACTTT. Protein product: CAGGGQGNSPLHF.

With respect to this clone: A junction end diverges from the germline sequence, so it may reflect a read error. This chain joins TRBV11-2 and TRBJ2-7; possible D gene TRBD2, 7 bases. This CDR3 has 13 amino acids. Germline CDR1 and CDR2: SGHAT and FQNNGV. CDR3 sequence: CASSLGGGAEQYF. Written as DNA, the CDR3 is TGTGCCAGCAGTTTAGGCGGGGGCGCCGAGCAGTACTTC.

The rearrangement joins TRBV12-3 or TRBV12-4 to TRBJ2-7; D is unresolved. This CDR3 spans 13 amino acids. V shed 3 bases and J shed 4 bases, with 10 bases lying between them. CDR3 bases: TGTGCCAGCAGTTTGGTCGGGTCTTACGAGCAGTACTTC. Protein product: CASSLVGSYEQYF.

The gene calls are TRBV6-2 or TRBV6-3 and TRBJ1-1; D is ambiguous. V dropped 3 bases and J dropped 6 bases, with 11 bases sitting between them. Germline CDR1 MNHEY, CDR2 SVGEGT. The CDR3 has 13 amino acids. The CDR3 sequence is CASSYWAGSEAFF. The CDR3 DNA reads as TGTGCCAGCAGTTATTGGGCAGGCTCTGAAGCTTTCTTT.

This chain uses TRBV10-3 with TRBJ1-3; D is unresolved. The germline V gene has CDR1 ENHRY and CDR2 SYGVKD. The CDR3 has 15 amino acids. The ends were cut back, 2 bases at V and 5 bases at J, with 13 bases in the middle. The chain's CDR3 is CAISELVFARNTIYF. The CDR3 DNA is TGTGCCATCAGTGAGCTAGTCTTCGCTAGAAACACCATATATTTT.

On this clone: The junction differs from germline at one of its ends, possibly a read error. This chain joins TRBV30 and TRBJ2-5, with 9 bases aligning to TRBD1. From germline, CDR1 is GTSNPN and CDR2 SVGIG (reference sequence). The CDR3 is 16 amino acids. For the CDR3, the DNA is TGTGCCTGGAGTGGAGAGGGGACAGGGTGGGAAGAGGCCCAGTACTTC. Encoded protein: CAWSGEGTGWEEAQYF.

This clone has more than one count but fewer than ten. The chain employs TRBV3-1 (or the pseudogene TRBV3-2) and TRBJ1-2; D unresolved. In germline, CDR1 is LGHDT, CDR2 YNNKEL (reference sequence). The CDR3 is 14 amino acids. V was clipped by 5 bases and J by 8 bases, with 18 bases between them. In DNA form, the CDR3 reads TGTGCCAGCAGCTCCCAAGAAAGAAGGAGCGGCTACACCTTC. Translating gives CASSSQERRSGYTF.

This chain uses TRBV6-2 or TRBV6-3 with TRBJ2-1, with TRBD2 matching over 8 bases. The CDR3 is made up of 13 amino acids. V shed 6 bases, J shed 10 bases, and the junction held 8 bases outside the gene matches. The germline gives CDR1 MNHEY, CDR2 SVGEGT. The chain's CDR3 is CASSTRPGGEQFF. CDR3 in DNA: TGTGCCAGCAGCACCCGACCGGGGGGGGAGCAGTTCTTC.

The chain couples TRBV29-1 to TRBJ2-5, with 9 positions matching TRBD2. There are 14 residues in the CDR3. With 7 bases clipped from V and 7 bases from J, the junction kept 13 bases outside the gene matches. Germline CDR1 SQVTM, CDR2 ANQGSEA. The CDR3 spells CSAGTRGGAGTQYF. Here the CDR3 DNA reads TGCAGCGCCGGGACTCGCGGGGGGGCGGGGACCCAGTACTTC.

This chain uses TRBV7-8 with TRBJ2-5, with 8 bases lining up with TRBD2. The CDR3 length is 13 residues. Germline CDR1 reads SGHVS; CDR2 reads FQNEAQ. Trimming at V came to 3 bases and at J to 4 bases, leaving 1 base not matched to a gene. The CDR3 region is CASSFSGIETQYF. In DNA, the CDR3 is TGTGCCAGCAGCTTTAGCGGGATAGAGACCCAGTACTTC.

This chain joins TRBV7-9 and TRBJ2-3, with TRBD2 matching over 7 bases. Losses at the gene ends were 5 bases for V and 9 bases for J; bases not matched to a gene: 11. This CDR3 spans 14 amino acids. The germline V gene has CDR1 SEHNR and CDR2 FQNEAQ (reference sequence). The CDR3 region has the DNA TGTGCCAGCAGCCGCAGCGGGACGACGGGGACGCAGTATTTT. As protein: CASSRSGTTGTQYF.

This sequence joins TRBV11-2 and TRBJ2-7, with 8 bases fitting TRBD1. Losses at the gene ends were 5 bases for V and 4 bases for J; bases not matched to a gene: 4. Germline values: CDR1 SGHAT, CDR2 FQNNGV. This CDR3 contains 13 residues. The CDR3 nucleotides read TGTGCCAGCAGCACCGGGACAGGTTACGAGCAGTACTTC. This sequence encodes CASSTGTGYEQYF.

The V gene is TRBV5-4, the J gene TRBJ2-3; D unclear. CDR3 size: 16 residues. CDR1 and CDR2 from the germline V gene are SGHNT and YYREEE (reference sequence). V was pared by 2 bases and J by 0 bases, with 13 bases between. In DNA form, the CDR3 reads TGTGCCAGCAGCTTTACGCTCGACTCCAGCACAGATACGCAGTATTTT. It specifies CASSFTLDSSTDTQYF.

This rearrangement joins TRBV12-3 or TRBV12-4 to TRBJ1-5; weak D call: TRBD1 (6 bases). The CDR3 length is 13 residues. The V gene lost 6 bases and the J gene lost 4 bases, with 10 bases spanning the gap. The chain's CDR3 is CASRTTGNQPQHF. CDR3 sequence (DNA): TGTGCCAGCAGAACTACAGGGAATCAGCCCCAGCATTTT.